This is a list of T cell receptor beta chains from one sample in a study of T cells in tumors after PD-1 blockade. The repertoire was sequenced with immunoSEQ multiplex PCR; TCRdb's copy has only in-frame clones and lacks some. The top ten hold roughly 4.1% of the sample, which has around 51,000 clones, over 70% seen once. The sequenced sample was PBMCs, obtained before anti-PD-1 treatment. The receptors come from a human donor with basal cell carcinoma. Each CDR3 is given without its conserved first and last residue.

v_call	j_call	cdr3_aa
TRBV5-1	TRBJ2-3	ASSLPLAGGTSTDTQY
TRBV10-3	TRBJ1-5	AISESAVSFGSQPQH
TRBV29-1	TRBJ1-1	SVDRLTEAF
TRBV14	TRBJ1-3	ASSQGALSGNTIY
TRBV9	TRBJ2-3	ASSGPGKDTDTQY
TRBV6-5	TRBJ1-1	ASSPGLWGETEAF
TRBV5-4	TRBJ1-4	ASSPGDRGFEKLF
TRBV27	TRBJ2-1	ATGPGAHMNEQF
TRBV6-1	TRBJ2-1	ASSEELAGMNEQF
TRBV6-1	TRBJ1-3	ASSEKTDSGNTIY
TRBV18	TRBJ2-1	ASSPDRGIGF
TRBV6-6	TRBJ1-5	ASSAWGGLGNQPQH
TRBV7-8	TRBJ1-5	ASSLALSRGNQPQH
TRBV10-2	TRBJ2-2	ASSDRTSGVGAGELF
TRBV11-3	TRBJ2-1	ASSPTGAYNEQF
TRBV2	TRBJ2-2	ASSPSFTGELF
TRBV3-1/TRBV3-2	TRBJ1-3	ASSQVDRIFGNTIY
TRBV29-1	TRBJ2-1	SAGAGGPNEQF
TRBV10-3	TRBJ1-6	AISEYSHNSPLH
TRBV6-4	TRBJ1-1	ASRERQYTEAF
TRBV7-2	TRBJ1-2	ASSSPGARGYT
TRBV7-2	TRBJ2-3	ASSPMIRARDTQY
TRBV6-1	TRBJ2-3	ASSDRQGASTDTQY
TRBV6-1	TRBJ1-5	ASSEAGGARNQPQH
TRBV5-6	TRBJ2-7	ASSQTDEFYEQY
TRBV30	TRBJ1-5	AWSGVNQPQH
TRBV6-5	TRBJ1-5	ASSSTFNQPQH
TRBV5-1	TRBJ2-3	ASSLMFGASTDTQY
TRBV30	TRBJ1-5	AWSLLGGVRQPQH
TRBV6-6	TRBJ2-5	ASNPRTQETQY
TRBV30	TRBJ2-1	AWSPDNEQF
TRBV24-1	TRBJ2-2	ATSDSGTNTGELF
TRBV3-1/TRBV3-2	TRBJ2-2	ASSPYHWAAGNTGELF
TRBV28	TRBJ2-3	ASRDRGRGTDTQY
TRBV10-1	TRBJ2-1	ASSESRTLVDNEQF
TRBV5-1	TRBJ2-3	ASSFVPGGVSSTDTQY
TRBV18	TRBJ2-7	ASSPQAGGPEQY
TRBV5-1	TRBJ1-1	ASSFGTVGTEAF
TRBV11-1	TRBJ1-4	ASSLGGQSIEKLF
TRBV4-2	TRBJ2-7	ASSQDRGGAYEQY